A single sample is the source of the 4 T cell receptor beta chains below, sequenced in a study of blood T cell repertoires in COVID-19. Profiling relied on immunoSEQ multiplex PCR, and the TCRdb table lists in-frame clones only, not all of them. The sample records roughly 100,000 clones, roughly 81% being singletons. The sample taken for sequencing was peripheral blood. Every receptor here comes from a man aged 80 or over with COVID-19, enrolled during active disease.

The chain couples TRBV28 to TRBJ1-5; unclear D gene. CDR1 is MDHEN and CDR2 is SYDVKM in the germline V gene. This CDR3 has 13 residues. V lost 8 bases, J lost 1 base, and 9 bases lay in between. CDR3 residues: CASERESNQPQHF. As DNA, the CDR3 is TGTGCCAGCGAGAGGGAGAGCAATCAGCCCCAGCATTTT.

The CDR3 is CASSLTVNTGELFF. The CDR3 DNA reads TGTGCCAGCAGCTTGACTGTGAACACCGGGGAGCTGTTTTTT. The V gene is TRBV7-2, the J gene TRBJ2-2; no firm D call. Trimming took 3 bases from V and 1 from J, leaving 6 bases between them. This CDR3 contains 14 residues. Per germline, CDR1 SGHTA and CDR2 FQGNSA. Drawing the rest from reference TRBV7-2 and TRBJ2-2, the complete variable domain is GAGVSQSPSNKVTEKGKDVELRCDPISGHTALYWYRQSLGQGLEFLIYFQGNSAPDKSGLPSDRFSAERTGGSVSTLTIQRTQQEDSAVYLCASSLTVNTGELFFGEGSRLTVL.

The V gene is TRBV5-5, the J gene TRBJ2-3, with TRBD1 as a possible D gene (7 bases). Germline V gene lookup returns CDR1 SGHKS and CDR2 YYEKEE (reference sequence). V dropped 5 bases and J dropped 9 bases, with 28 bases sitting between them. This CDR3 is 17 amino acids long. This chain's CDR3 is CASRRASARGEVWTQYF. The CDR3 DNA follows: TGTGCCAGCAGACGCGCCTCGGCCAGGGGGGAGGTGTGGACGCAGTATTTT.

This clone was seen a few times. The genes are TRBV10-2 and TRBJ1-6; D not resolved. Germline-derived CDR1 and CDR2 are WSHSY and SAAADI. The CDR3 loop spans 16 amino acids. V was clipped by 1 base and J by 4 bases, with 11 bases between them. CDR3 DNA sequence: TGCGCCAGCAGTGAGTGGCAGGCTCGTTATAATTCACCCCTCCACTTT. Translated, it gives CASSEWQARYNSPLHF.